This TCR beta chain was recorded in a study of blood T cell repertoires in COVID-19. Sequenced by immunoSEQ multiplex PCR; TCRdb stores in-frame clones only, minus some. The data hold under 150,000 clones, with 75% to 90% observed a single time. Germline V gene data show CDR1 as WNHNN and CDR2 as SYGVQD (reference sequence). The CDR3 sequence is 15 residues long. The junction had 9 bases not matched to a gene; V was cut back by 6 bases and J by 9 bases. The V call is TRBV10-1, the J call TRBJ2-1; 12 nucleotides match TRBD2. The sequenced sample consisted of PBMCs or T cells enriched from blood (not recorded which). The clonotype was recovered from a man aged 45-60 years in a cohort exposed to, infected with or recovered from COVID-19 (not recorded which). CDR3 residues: CASSQTSGRGAEQFF. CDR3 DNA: TGCGCCAGCAGCCAGACTAGCGGGAGAGGAGCTGAGCAGTTCTTC.